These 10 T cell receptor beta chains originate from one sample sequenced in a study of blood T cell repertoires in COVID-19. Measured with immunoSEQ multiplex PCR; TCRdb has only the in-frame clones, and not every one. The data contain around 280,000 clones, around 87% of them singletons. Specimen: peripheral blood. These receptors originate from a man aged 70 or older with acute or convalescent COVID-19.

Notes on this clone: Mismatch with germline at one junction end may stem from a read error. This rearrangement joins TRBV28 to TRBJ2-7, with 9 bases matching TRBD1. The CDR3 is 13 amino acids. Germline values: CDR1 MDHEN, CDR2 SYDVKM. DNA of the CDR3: TGTGCCAGCAGACAAGACAGGGGGACGGGCCCGGGGTTC. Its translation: CASRQDRGTGPGF.

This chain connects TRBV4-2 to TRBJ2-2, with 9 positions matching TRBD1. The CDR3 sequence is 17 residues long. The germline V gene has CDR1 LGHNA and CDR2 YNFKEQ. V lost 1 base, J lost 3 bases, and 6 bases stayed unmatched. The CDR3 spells CASSQARQGVDTGELFF. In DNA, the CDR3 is TGTGCCAGCAGCCAAGCCCGACAGGGGGTCGACACCGGGGAGCTGTTTTTT.

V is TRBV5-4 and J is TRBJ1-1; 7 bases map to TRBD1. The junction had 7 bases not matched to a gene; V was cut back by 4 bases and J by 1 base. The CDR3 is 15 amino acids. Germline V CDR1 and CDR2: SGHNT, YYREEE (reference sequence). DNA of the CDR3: TGTGCCAGCAGCCCAGCAAACAGGGGGAACACTGAAGCTTTCTTT. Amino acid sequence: CASSPANRGNTEAFF.

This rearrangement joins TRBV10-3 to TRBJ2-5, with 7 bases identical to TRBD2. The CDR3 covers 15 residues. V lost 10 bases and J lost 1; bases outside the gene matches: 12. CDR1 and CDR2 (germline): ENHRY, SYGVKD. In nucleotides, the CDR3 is TGTGCCACGTCGGTACGCGGGGGAGTCCAAGAGACCCAGTACTTC. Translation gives CATSVRGGVQETQYF.

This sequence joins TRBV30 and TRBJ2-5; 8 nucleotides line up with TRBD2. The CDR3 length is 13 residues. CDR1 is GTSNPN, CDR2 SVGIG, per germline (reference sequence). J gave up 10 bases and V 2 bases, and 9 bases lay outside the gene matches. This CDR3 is CAWSPGGARSQYF. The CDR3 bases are TGTGCCTGGAGTCCCGGGGGGGCCCGGAGCCAGTACTTC.

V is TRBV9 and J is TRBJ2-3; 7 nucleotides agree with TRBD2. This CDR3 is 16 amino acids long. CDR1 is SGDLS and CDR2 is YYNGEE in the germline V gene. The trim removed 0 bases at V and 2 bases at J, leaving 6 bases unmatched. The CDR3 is CASSVAPGLNTDTQYF. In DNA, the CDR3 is TGTGCCAGCAGCGTAGCTCCGGGACTAAACACAGATACGCAGTATTTT.

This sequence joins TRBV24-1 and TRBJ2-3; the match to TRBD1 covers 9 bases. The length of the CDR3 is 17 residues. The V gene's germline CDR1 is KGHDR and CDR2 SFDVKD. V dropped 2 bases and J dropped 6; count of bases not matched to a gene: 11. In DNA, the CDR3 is TGTGCCACCAGTGATTGGGGGTCACAGGGGGCTTACGATACGCAGTATTTT. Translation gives CATSDWGSQGAYDTQYF.

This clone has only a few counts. The CDR3 DNA sequence: TGTGCCAGCAGCCAAGGAAGCGGGGGGGCGTTCCACGAGCAGTACTTC. This codes for CASSQGSGGAFHEQYF. J is TRBJ2-7 and V is TRBV3-1 (or the pseudogene TRBV3-2); 10 bases align to TRBD2. The germline gives CDR1 LGHDT, CDR2 YNNKEL (reference sequence). J was trimmed by 5 bases and V by 1 base; bases with no gene match: 8. The CDR3 is 16 residues long.

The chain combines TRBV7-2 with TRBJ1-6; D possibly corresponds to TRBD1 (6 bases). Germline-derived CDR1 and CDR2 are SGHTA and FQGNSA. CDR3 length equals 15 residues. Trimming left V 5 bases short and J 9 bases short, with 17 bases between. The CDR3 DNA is TGTGCCAGCAGCCCTCGGGGGGGGGCGAGTTCACCCCTCCACTTT. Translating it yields CASSPRGGASSPLHF. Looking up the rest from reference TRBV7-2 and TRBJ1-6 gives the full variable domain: GAGVSQSPSNKVTEKGKDVELRCDPISGHTALYWYRQSLGQGLEFLIYFQGNSAPDKSGLPSDRFSAERTGGSVSTLTIQRTQQEDSAVYLCASSPRGGASSPLHFGNGTRLTVT.

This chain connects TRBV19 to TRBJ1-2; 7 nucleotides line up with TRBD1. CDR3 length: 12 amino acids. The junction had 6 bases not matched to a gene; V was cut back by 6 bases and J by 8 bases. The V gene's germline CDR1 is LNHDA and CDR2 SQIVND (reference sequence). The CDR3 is CASSKTGSGYTF. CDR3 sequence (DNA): TGTGCCAGTAGCAAGACAGGGAGCGGCTACACCTTC.